A selection of T cell receptor beta chains follows, all from one sample in a study of blood T cells in healthy people across ages. From the 5' RACE reads, TCRdb called clonotypes with MiXCR, one entry per CDR3 protein. The sample has under 2,000,000 distinct CDR3 sequences, around 50% seen once. The source material was blood. These TCRs come from a woman aged 40 to 50 in good health. The conserved cysteine and the conserved F or W are not part of the CDR3 here.

j_call v_call cdr3_aa
TRBJ2-3 TRBV4-1 ASSQQGNTDTQY
TRBJ2-3 TRBV14 ASSQERGLGTDTQY
TRBJ1-2 TRBV5-1 ASSLGDRGLNYGYT
TRBJ2-1 TRBV20-1 SPRRVSSYNEQF
TRBJ2-7 TRBV12-3/TRBV12-4 ASSLPDTYEQY
TRBJ2-3 TRBV3-1 ASSQGDVRQTDTQY
TRBJ2-1 TRBV7-2 ASSPGAGNNEQF
TRBJ2-3 TRBV4-3 ASSQEHHSTDTQY
TRBJ2-3 TRBV29-1 SVEDGTGGDTQY
TRBJ2-1 TRBV6-2/TRBV6-3 ASFHHSGRGPYNEQF
TRBJ2-1 TRBV4-3 ASSQEWRGAYNEQF
TRBJ1-6 TRBV28 ASSHAPWGTNSPLH
TRBJ2-1 TRBV5-1 ASRYLAGGNYNEQF
TRBJ1-2 TRBV29-1 SVEKNRDRGYGYT
TRBJ2-1 TRBV11-1 ASTILGVINEQF
TRBJ2-7 TRBV27 ASSGRGGHLLEQY
TRBJ2-3 TRBV7-9 ASSKPTLAGGTDTQY
TRBJ2-3 TRBV5-1 ASSSSGGGRDTQY
TRBJ1-4 TRBV7-2 ASSSQGGLTNEKLF
TRBJ2-4 TRBV6-5 ASRQQGAAKNIQY
. TRBV6-5 ASRPGTRSFYEQY
. TRBV10-3 AISDGQGSHEQY
TRBJ2-1 TRBV6-2/TRBV6-3 ASSFTPAPAAGGPNEQF
TRBJ2-7 TRBV20-1 SANAGLATHEQY
TRBJ2-1 TRBV7-2 ASSFRPGTGIGGDEQF
TRBJ2-3 TRBV28 ASSLRRELSTDTQY
TRBJ2-1 TRBV27 ASSLSSSKTLFNEQF
TRBJ1-2 TRBV2 ASSERRLNYGYT
TRBJ2-3 TRBV7-2 ASSLSRMDTQY
TRBJ2-2 TRBV27 ASSPLSIGLGTGELF
TRBJ1-4 TRBV20-1 SAAKGRDEKLF
TRBJ2-1 TRBV27 ASKYSAGLMGYNEQL
TRBJ2-5 TRBV7-2 ASSLAGSAQETQY
TRBJ1-4 TRBV5-1 ASSLSGNEKLF
TRBJ2-1 TRBV10-3 ATMEQGPYNEQF
TRBJ2-7 TRBV18 ASSPEGAEQY
TRBJ2-3 TRBV28 ASSLNIADMQY
TRBJ2-3 TRBV4-3 ASGYSDTQY
TRBJ2-1 TRBV7-2 ASSRKGDSYNEQF
TRBJ2-1 TRBV5-8 ASSADRYKEQF
TRBJ2-3 TRBV7-2 ASSLLGTLADTQY
TRBJ1-2 TRBV5-1 ASSPGPGQGEDT
TRBJ2-5 TRBV28 ASSPIGVKQETQY
TRBJ2-5 TRBV20-1 SASQRRETQY
TRBJ1-2 TRBV20-1 SARYSSGGNGYT
TRBJ1-2 TRBV3-1 ASKIGVGGDYGYT